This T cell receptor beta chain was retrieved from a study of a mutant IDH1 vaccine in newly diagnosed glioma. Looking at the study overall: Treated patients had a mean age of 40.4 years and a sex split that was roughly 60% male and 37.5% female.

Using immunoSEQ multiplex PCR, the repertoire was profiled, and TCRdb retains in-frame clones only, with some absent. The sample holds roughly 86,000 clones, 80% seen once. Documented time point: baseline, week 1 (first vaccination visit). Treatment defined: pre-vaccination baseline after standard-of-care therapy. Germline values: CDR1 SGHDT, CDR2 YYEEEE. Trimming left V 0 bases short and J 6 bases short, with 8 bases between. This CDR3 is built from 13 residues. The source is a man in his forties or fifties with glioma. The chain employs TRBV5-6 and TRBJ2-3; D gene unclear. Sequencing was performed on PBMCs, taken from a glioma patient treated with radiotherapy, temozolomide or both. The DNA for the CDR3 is TGTGCCAGCAGCTTGGATGAGTGGGATACGCAGTATTTT. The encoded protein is CASSLDEWDTQYF.